Following are 31 T cell receptor beta chains from one sample sequenced in a study of cytomegalovirus exposure and HLA in healthy donors. The study ran its PCR with 60 Vbeta and 13 Jbeta primers. Only in-frame clones appear in the TCRdb table, and some are missing; sequencing was by immunoSEQ multiplex PCR. Of about 180,000 clones in the sample, roughly 85% were seen once. The sample consisted of PBMCs. The receptor set was obtained from a man between 40 and 49 years old in good health and CMV-seropositive.

This sequence joins TRBV7-2 and TRBJ2-7, with TRBD1 matching over 11 bases. The CDR3 runs to 16 residues. Germline-derived CDR1 and CDR2 are SGHTA and FQGNSA. V lost 8 bases to trimming and J lost 3 bases; unmatched junction nucleotides: 12. CDR3 nucleotide sequence: TGTGCCAGCTCGGGACGGGGGACAGGGGGTTACTACGAGCAGTACTTC. Amino acids: CASSGRGTGGYYEQYF.

The chain joins TRBV18 to TRBJ1-1; TRBD1 might be the D (6 bases). The CDR3 totals 13 residues. Trimming removed 4 bases at V and 5 bases at J, with 11 bases between. CDR1 and CDR2 (germline): KGHSH, LQKENI. CDR3 sequence: CASSRRQVTEAFF. CDR3 coding DNA: TGTGCCAGCTCACGCCGACAGGTGACTGAAGCTTTCTTT.

The chain uses TRBV5-4 and TRBJ2-5, with 9 bases lining up with TRBD2. Germline CDR1 is SGHNT and CDR2 is YYREEE (reference sequence). The CDR3 is made up of 14 amino acids. The trim removed 4 bases at V and 2 bases at J, leaving 3 bases unmatched. This CDR3 is CASSAGGFQETQYF. The CDR3 coding sequence is TGTGCCAGCAGCGCGGGGGGGTTTCAAGAGACCCAGTACTTC.

J is TRBJ1-5 and V is TRBV19; tentative D call: TRBD1 (6 bases). In germline, CDR1 is LNHDA, CDR2 SQIVND (reference sequence). The CDR3 extends over 14 amino acids. V was pared by 7 bases and J by 6 bases, with 16 bases between. DNA for the CDR3: TGTGCCAGTACCTCATTGGGGGCTGGTCAGCCCCAGCATTTT. Translation: CASTSLGAGQPQHF.

J is TRBJ2-3 and V is TRBV11-3; 8 nucleotides match TRBD2. The CDR3 is 18 residues long. Germline V lookup: CDR1 SGHNT, CDR2 YENEEA. V trimming: 2 bases; J trimming: 4 bases; junction bases outside the gene matches: 14. The CDR3 bases are TGTGCCAGCAGCTTAAGGCGGGGGGCTAGCGGACTTGCAGATACGCAGTATTTT. It translates to CASSLRRGASGLADTQYF.

CDR3 amino acids: CSVEGASRTGELFF. In nucleotides, the CDR3 is TGCAGCGTTGAAGGGGCTTCAAGGACCGGGGAGCTGTTTTTT. The chain uses TRBV29-1 and TRBJ2-2, with D unclear. V lost 1 base, J lost 5 bases, and 11 bases lay in between. The germline V gene encodes CDR1 SQVTM and CDR2 ANQGSEA. The CDR3 is made up of 14 amino acids.

V usage is TRBV6-6 and J usage is TRBJ1-2; TRBD1 agrees at 10 bases. The CDR3 is made up of 14 amino acids. The germline V gene has CDR1 MNHNY and CDR2 SVGAGI (reference sequence). V dropped 6 bases and J dropped 4; count of bases not matched to a gene: 5. CDR3 protein: CASRPGQGVYGYTF. CDR3 in DNA: TGTGCCAGCAGACCAGGACAGGGGGTCTATGGCTACACCTTC.

The chain uses TRBV6-4 and TRBJ2-2; no clear D gene. V shed 5 bases and J shed 6 bases, with 10 bases lying between them. The CDR3 has 13 amino acids. CDR1 and CDR2 (germline): MRHNA, SNTAGT. The CDR3 loop reads CASSLASAGELFF. DNA of the CDR3: TGTGCCAGCAGTCTTGCGTCCGCCGGGGAGCTGTTTTTT.

J is TRBJ1-1 and V is TRBV11-3; TRBD1 might be the D (6 bases). The CDR3 has 14 amino acids. The germline V gene has CDR1 SGHNT and CDR2 YENEEA. Trimming pared 3 bases from V and 4 bases from J, leaving 12 bases between. The CDR3 protein is CASSFSGQSTEAFF. The CDR3, as DNA: TGTGCCAGCAGCTTCTCGGGACAAAGCACTGAAGCTTTCTTT.

The CDR3 DNA follows: TGTGCCAGCAGCCCCCAGGGACTAATTCCAAATGAGCAGTTCTTC. It is translated as CASSPQGLIPNEQFF. J is TRBJ2-1 and V is TRBV7-9; TRBD2 agrees at 7 bases. V lost 5 bases and J lost 7; bases outside the gene matches: 11. The CDR3 is 15 amino acids. In germline, CDR1 is SEHNR, CDR2 FQNEAQ (reference sequence).

The J gene is TRBJ2-1, the V gene TRBV30; tentatively, D is TRBD1 (7 bases). The germline V and J ends were trimmed by 0 bases and 9 bases, with 15 bases remaining between them. Germline V CDR1 and CDR2: GTSNPN, SVGIG (reference sequence). This CDR3 is 14 amino acids long. CDR3 loop: CAWSVVTGRSEQFF. Here the CDR3 DNA reads TGTGCCTGGAGTGTAGTGACAGGGAGGAGTGAGCAGTTCTTC.

V and J are TRBV5-1 and TRBJ2-1, with D unclear. The germline V and J ends were trimmed by 3 bases and 2 bases, with 12 bases remaining between them. Germline-derived CDR1 and CDR2 are SGHRS and YFSETQ. This CDR3 has 15 amino acids. The CDR3 loop is CASSYQASTYNEQFF. The CDR3 coding sequence is TGCGCCAGCAGCTACCAGGCCTCCACCTACAATGAGCAGTTCTTC. Filled out from reference TRBV5-1 and TRBJ2-1, the complete variable domain reads KAGVTQTPRYLIKTRGQQVTLSCSPISGHRSVSWYQQTPGQGLQFLFEYFSETQRNKGNFPGRFSGRQFSNSRSEMNVSTLELGDSALYLCASSYQASTYNEQFFGPGTRLTVL.

The chain recombines TRBV25-1 with TRBJ2-5; the D is unclear. Per germline, CDR1 MGHDK and CDR2 SYGVNS. The CDR3 is made up of 13 amino acids. Trimming shortened V by 2 bases and J by 5 bases, and 9 bases separated the two germline ends. The CDR3 is CASSEISGETQYF. As DNA, the CDR3 is TGTGCCAGCAGTGAAATTTCGGGTGAGACCCAGTACTTC.

The chain employs TRBV5-6 and TRBJ2-5, with D uncertain. This CDR3 is built from 14 residues. Germline CDR1 SGHDT, CDR2 YYEEEE. Between the trimmed V and J ends, which lost 0 bases and 4 bases, there was a span of 10 bases. The DNA of the CDR3 is TGTGCCAGCAGCTTGGTGTACCGAGGAGAGACCCAGTACTTC. Amino acid sequence: CASSLVYRGETQYF.

This chain uses TRBV19 with TRBJ2-2; 10 bases fit TRBD1. The CDR3 runs to 16 residues. The germline CDR1 and CDR2 sequences are LNHDA and SQIVND (reference sequence). V lost 11 bases to trimming and J lost 4 bases; unmatched junction nucleotides: 13. CDR3 sequence reads: CAVLNGDRGFTGELFF. CDR3 DNA sequence: TGTGCCGTATTAAACGGGGACAGGGGCTTCACCGGGGAGCTGTTTTTT.

The gene calls are TRBV6-1 and TRBJ2-3, with 10 nucleotides matching TRBD2. Germline V lookup: CDR1 MNHNS, CDR2 SASEGT. The V segment lost 0 bases and the J segment 4 bases; nucleotides outside the gene matches: 1. CDR3 length: 15 residues. The DNA for the CDR3 is TGTGCCAGCAGTGAAGCAGCGGGAGGGCCAGATACGCAGTATTTT. Encoded protein: CASSEAAGGPDTQYF.

V usage is TRBV2 and J usage is TRBJ1-5; D call uncertain. Trimming took off 2 bases at V and 6 bases at J, with 11 bases between the two ends. The CDR3 consists of 14 residues. Per the germline V gene, CDR1 is SNHLY and CDR2 is FYNNEI. Here the CDR3 DNA reads TGTGCCAGCAGTGAATTTGGCCCGTCTCAGCCCCAGCATTTT. Its translation: CASSEFGPSQPQHF.

The chain links TRBV29-1 to TRBJ2-1, with 9 bases identical to TRBD2. CDR1 SQVTM and CDR2 ANQGSEA come from the germline V gene. Germline trimming cut 7 bases from V and 3 bases from J; bases unmatched to any gene: 10. This CDR3 has 15 amino acids. In DNA, the CDR3 is TGCAGCGCACGAACTGCTAGCGGGATCTACAATGAGCAGTTCTTC. It translates to CSARTASGIYNEQFF.

The chain combines TRBV2 with TRBJ2-5; tentative D call: TRBD2 (5 bases). Looked up from germline, CDR1 is SNHLY and CDR2 is FYNNEI. V was shortened by 10 bases and J by 5 bases, with 14 bases between the two germline ends. The CDR3 has 12 amino acids. This CDR3 is CANSGNTETQYF. In nucleotides, the CDR3 is TGTGCCAACTCGGGAAATACCGAGACCCAGTACTTC.

J is TRBJ2-1 and V is TRBV5-1; 8 nucleotides line up with TRBD1. Germline loops: CDR1 SGHRS, CDR2 YFSETQ. The CDR3 loop spans 15 amino acids. V shed 2 bases and J 4 bases; nucleotides not matched to a gene: 5. For the CDR3, the DNA is TGCGCCAGCAGCTTACCAGGGGGCCGGTACAATGAGCAGTTCTTC. The encoded protein is CASSLPGGRYNEQFF. The full variable domain, rest sourced from reference TRBV5-1 and TRBJ2-1, is KAGVTQTPRYLIKTRGQQVTLSCSPISGHRSVSWYQQTPGQGLQFLFEYFSETQRNKGNFPGRFSGRQFSNSRSEMNVSTLELGDSALYLCASSLPGGRYNEQFFGPGTRLTVL.

The chain uses TRBV10-1 and TRBJ2-5, with D possibly matching TRBD1 (6 bases). The CDR3 consists of 16 residues. V lost 5 bases to trimming and J lost 5 bases, with 21 bases between them. Germline V gene lookup returns CDR1 WNHNN and CDR2 SYGVQD (reference sequence). This CDR3 reads CASSLGDNPFGETQYF. The CDR3, as DNA: TGCGCCAGCAGTCTTGGGGACAATCCCTTTGGGGAGACCCAGTACTTC.

V and J are TRBV19 and TRBJ1-5; no firm D call. Deletions cut 9 bases from V and 0 bases from J, with 15 bases between. The CDR3 sequence is 15 residues long. CDR1 is LNHDA and CDR2 is SQIVND in the germline V gene (reference sequence). CDR3: CARDAEAYSNQPQHF. Written as DNA, the CDR3 is TGTGCCAGGGATGCGGAGGCATATAGCAATCAGCCCCAGCATTTT.

This rearrangement joins TRBV27 to TRBJ2-1; 8 positions match TRBD1. V lost 8 bases and J lost 7; bases outside the gene matches: 7. This CDR3 contains 13 residues. CDR1 is MNHEY and CDR2 is SMNVEV in the germline V gene (reference sequence). This CDR3 is CASLGQGQNEQFF. CDR3 nucleotide sequence: TGTGCCAGCCTTGGACAGGGACAGAATGAGCAGTTCTTC.

There are a few counts of this clone. The chain carries TRBV6-6 and TRBJ1-1; 8 bases are shared with TRBD1. The V and J ends lost 6 bases and 4 bases, in that order; junction bases with no gene match: 10. Looked up from germline, CDR1 is MNHNY and CDR2 is SVGAGI (reference sequence). The CDR3 loop spans 15 amino acids. CDR3 bases: TGTGCCAGCAGGATGACGCGACAGGGGACCACTGAAGCTTTCTTT. This translates into CASRMTRQGTTEAFF.

This clone occurred once. The gene calls are TRBV5-1 and TRBJ2-5, with 11 positions matching TRBD1. The J segment lost 11 bases and the V segment lost 0 bases, leaving 6 bases of the junction unmatched. Germline-derived CDR1 and CDR2 are SGHRS and YFSETQ. This CDR3 has 14 amino acids. The CDR3 reads CASSLAGTGGEQYF. The CDR3 DNA is TGCGCCAGCAGCTTGGCCGGGACAGGGGGGGAGCAGTACTTC.

V gene TRBV2 combines with J gene TRBJ2-5; 9 bases align to TRBD1. V was pared by 6 bases and J by 5 bases, with 13 bases of the junction left unmatched. The CDR3 runs 16 residues. The germline V gene has CDR1 SNHLY and CDR2 FYNNEI. The CDR3 protein is CASRNRTGAIRETQYF. The CDR3 DNA reads TGTGCCAGCAGGAACCGGACAGGGGCGATCAGGGAGACCCAGTACTTC.

This clone is a singleton in its sample. The chain combines TRBV6-1 with TRBJ2-7; D possibly corresponds to TRBD1 (6 bases). The CDR3 totals 14 residues. V was clipped by 0 bases and J by 5 bases, with 11 bases between them. Germline-derived CDR1 and CDR2 are MNHNS and SASEGT. The CDR3 sequence is CASSEALQGHEQYF. CDR3 DNA: TGTGCCAGCAGTGAAGCGCTACAGGGCCACGAGCAGTACTTC.

This chain connects TRBV5-6 to TRBJ1-1; TRBD1 matches 7 bases. CDR1 and CDR2 from the germline V gene are SGHDT and YYEEEE. The CDR3 runs 14 residues. Trimming cost V 7 bases and J 3 bases; bases outside gene matches: 9. The CDR3 coding sequence is TGTGCCAGCCGCCACAGGGGAGTTTACACTGAAGCTTTCTTT. Residues: CASRHRGVYTEAFF.

This chain connects TRBV19 to TRBJ1-4, with 7 bases matching TRBD1. This CDR3 spans 17 amino acids. Looked up from germline, CDR1 is LNHDA and CDR2 is SQIVND (reference sequence). V shed 3 bases and J 5 bases; nucleotides not matched to a gene: 12. This CDR3 is CASSMRDSVRSNEKLFF. In DNA, the CDR3 is TGTGCCAGTAGTATGCGGGACAGTGTTAGGTCGAATGAAAAACTGTTTTTT. The full variable domain, completed using reference TRBV19 and TRBJ1-4, is DGGITQSPKYLFRKEGQNVTLSCEQNLNHDAMYWYRQDPGQGLRLIYYSQIVNDFQKGDIAEGYSVSREKKESFPLTVTSAQKNPTAFYLCASSMRDSVRSNEKLFFGSGTQLSVL.

The V gene is TRBV9, the J gene TRBJ1-1; 7 nucleotides agree with TRBD1. Germline V gene sequence: CDR1 SGDLS, CDR2 YYNGEE. V gave up 4 bases and J gave up 2 bases; unmatched junction bases: 11. The CDR3 totals 16 residues. This CDR3 reads CASSPVVGGRNTEAFF. The CDR3, as DNA: TGTGCCAGCAGCCCCGTAGTAGGGGGCCGAAACACTGAAGCTTTCTTT.

This clone was seen a handful of times. This chain uses TRBV11-2 with TRBJ2-3, with TRBD2 matching 11 bases. The CDR3 spans 17 residues. Germline CDR1 SGHAT, CDR2 FQNNGV. The ends lost 5 bases at V and 4 bases at J; junction bases unmatched: 11. This CDR3 is CASSKFSGRAVADTQYF. The DNA for the CDR3 is TGTGCCAGCAGCAAATTTAGCGGGAGGGCCGTCGCAGATACGCAGTATTTT.